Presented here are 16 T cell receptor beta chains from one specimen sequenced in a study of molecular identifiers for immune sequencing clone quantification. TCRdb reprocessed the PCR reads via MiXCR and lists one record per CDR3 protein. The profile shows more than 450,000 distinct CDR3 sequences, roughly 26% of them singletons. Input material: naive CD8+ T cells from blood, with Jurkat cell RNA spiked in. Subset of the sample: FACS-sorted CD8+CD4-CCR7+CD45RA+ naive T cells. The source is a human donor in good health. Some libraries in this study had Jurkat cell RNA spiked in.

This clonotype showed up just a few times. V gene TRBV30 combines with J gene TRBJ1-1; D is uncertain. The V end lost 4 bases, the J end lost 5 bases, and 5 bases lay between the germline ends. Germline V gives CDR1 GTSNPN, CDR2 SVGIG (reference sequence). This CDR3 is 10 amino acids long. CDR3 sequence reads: CAWISTEAFF. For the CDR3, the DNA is TGTGCCTGGATATCGACTGAAGCTTTCTTT.

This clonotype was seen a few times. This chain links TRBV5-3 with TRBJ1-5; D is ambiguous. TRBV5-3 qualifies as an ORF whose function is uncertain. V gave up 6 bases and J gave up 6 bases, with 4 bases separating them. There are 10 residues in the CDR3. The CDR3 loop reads CARTTQPQHF. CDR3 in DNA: TGTGCCAGAACGACTCAGCCCCAGCATTTT.

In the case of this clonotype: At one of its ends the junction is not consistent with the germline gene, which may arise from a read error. The CDR3 reads CAWSSRHSYGYAF. The CDR3 DNA sequence: TGTGCCTGGAGTTCGAGACATAGCTATGGCTACGCCTTC. The gene calls are TRBV30 and TRBJ1-2, with D unresolved. The CDR3 loop spans 13 amino acids. Germline V gene data show CDR1 as GTSNPN and CDR2 as SVGIG (reference sequence).

CDR3 region: CASSHSRGGYEQYF. The DNA for the CDR3 is TGCGCCAGCAGCCATTCAAGGGGCGGTTACGAGCAGTACTTC. The gene calls are TRBV4-3 and TRBJ2-7, with D possibly TRBD1 on 5 matching bases. V lost 3 bases to trimming and J lost 4 bases, with 13 bases between them. Germline-derived CDR1 and CDR2 are LGHNA and YSLEER. The CDR3 sequence is 14 residues long.

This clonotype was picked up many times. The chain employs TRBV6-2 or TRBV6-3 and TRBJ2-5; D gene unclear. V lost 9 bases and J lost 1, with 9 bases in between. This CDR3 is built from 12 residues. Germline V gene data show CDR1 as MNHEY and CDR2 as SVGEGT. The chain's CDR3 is CASGPGQETQYF. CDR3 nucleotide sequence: TGTGCCAGTGGACCTGGCCAAGAGACCCAGTACTTC.

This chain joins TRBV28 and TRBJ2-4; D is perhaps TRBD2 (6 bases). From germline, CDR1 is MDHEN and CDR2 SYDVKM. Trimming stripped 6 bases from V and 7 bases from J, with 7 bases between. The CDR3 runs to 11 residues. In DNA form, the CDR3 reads TGTGCCAGCAGCCGGGGGAACATTCAGTACTTC. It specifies CASSRGNIQYF.

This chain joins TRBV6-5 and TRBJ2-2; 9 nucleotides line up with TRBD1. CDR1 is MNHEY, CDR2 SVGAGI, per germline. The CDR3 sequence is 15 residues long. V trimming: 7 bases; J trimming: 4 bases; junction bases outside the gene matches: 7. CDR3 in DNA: TGTGCCAGCAAACCCGGGACAGGGAGCACCGGGGAGCTGTTTTTT. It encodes CASKPGTGSTGELFF.

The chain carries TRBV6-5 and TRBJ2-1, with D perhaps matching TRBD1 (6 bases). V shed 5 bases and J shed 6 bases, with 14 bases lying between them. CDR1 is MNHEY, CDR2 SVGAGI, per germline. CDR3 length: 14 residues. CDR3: CASSPDMGANEQFF. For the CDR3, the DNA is TGTGCCAGCAGTCCGGACATGGGGGCCAATGAGCAGTTCTTC.

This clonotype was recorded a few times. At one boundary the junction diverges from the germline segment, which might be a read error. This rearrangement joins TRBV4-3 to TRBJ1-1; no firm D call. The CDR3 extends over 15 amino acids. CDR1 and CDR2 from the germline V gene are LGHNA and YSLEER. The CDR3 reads CASSQDSRSNTEASF. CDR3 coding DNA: TGCGCCAGCAGCCAAGATAGCCGCTCGAACACTGAAGCTTCCTTT.

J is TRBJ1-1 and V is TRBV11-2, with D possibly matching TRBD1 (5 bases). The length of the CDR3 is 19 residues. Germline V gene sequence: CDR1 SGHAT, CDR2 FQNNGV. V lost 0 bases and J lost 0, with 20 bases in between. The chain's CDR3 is CASSLEAQIGWGVNTEAFF. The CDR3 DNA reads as TGTGCCAGCAGCTTAGAGGCACAGATTGGATGGGGCGTGAACACTGAAGCTTTCTTT.

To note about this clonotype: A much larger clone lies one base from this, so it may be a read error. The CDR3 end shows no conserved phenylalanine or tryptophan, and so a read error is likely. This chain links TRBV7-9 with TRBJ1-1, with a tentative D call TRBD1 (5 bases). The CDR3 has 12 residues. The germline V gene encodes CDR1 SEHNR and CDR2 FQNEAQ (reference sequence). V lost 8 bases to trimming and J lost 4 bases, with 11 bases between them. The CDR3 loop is CASVEGFTEAFL. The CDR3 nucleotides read TGTGCCAGCGTCGAGGGGTTCACTGAAGCTTTCCTT.

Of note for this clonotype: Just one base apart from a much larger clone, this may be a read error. Here the CDR3 reads CTSSQVNGFTEAFF. In DNA form, the CDR3 reads TGTACCAGCAGCCAAGTTAACGGGTTCACTGAAGCTTTCTTT. V usage is TRBV14 and J usage is TRBJ1-1; D is uncertain. From germline, CDR1 is SGHDN and CDR2 FVKESK. There are 14 residues in the CDR3.

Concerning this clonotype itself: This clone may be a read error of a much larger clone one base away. The CDR3 sequence: CACSLVRWEAPYEQYF. CDR3 bases: TGTGCCTGCAGCTTGGTTCGGTGGGAGGCTCCCTACGAGCAGTACTTC. The V gene is TRBV5-4, the J gene TRBJ2-7; D perhaps matches TRBD2 (6 bases). The CDR3 totals 16 residues. Germline CDR1 reads SGHNT; CDR2 reads YYREEE (reference sequence).

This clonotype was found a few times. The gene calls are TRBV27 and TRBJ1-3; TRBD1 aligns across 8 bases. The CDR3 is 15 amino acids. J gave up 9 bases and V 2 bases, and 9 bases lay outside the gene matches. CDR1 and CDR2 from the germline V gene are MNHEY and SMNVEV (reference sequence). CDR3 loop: CASSLLSRGQSTIYF. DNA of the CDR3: TGTGCCAGCAGTTTACTGTCCAGGGGGCAGAGCACCATATATTTT.

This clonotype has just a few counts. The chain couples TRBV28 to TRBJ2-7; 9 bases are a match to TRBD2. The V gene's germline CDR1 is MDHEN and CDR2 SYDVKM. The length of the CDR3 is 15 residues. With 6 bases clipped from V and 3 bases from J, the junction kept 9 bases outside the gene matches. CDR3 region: CASSPGGRAFYEQYF. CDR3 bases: TGTGCCAGCAGCCCTGGCGGGAGGGCCTTCTACGAGCAGTACTTC.

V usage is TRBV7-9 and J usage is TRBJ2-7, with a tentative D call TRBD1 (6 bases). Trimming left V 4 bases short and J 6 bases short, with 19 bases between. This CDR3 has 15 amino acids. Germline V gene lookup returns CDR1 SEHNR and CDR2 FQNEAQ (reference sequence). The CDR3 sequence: CASSSSQGQLSEQYF. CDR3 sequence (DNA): TGTGCCAGCAGCTCATCGCAGGGGCAGCTGTCCGAGCAGTACTTC.